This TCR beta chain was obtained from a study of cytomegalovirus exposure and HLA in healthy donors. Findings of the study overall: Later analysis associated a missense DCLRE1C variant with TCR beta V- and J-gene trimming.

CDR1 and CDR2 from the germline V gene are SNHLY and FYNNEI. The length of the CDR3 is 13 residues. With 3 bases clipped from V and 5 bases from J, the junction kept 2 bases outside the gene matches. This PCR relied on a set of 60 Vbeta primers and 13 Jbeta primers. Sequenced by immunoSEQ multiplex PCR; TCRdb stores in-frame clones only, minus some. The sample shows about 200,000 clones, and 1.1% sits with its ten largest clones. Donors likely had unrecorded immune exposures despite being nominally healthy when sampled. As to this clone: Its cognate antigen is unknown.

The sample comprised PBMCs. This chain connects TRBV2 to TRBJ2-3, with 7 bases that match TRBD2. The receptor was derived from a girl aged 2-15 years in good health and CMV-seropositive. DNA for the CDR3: TGTGCCAGCAGTGATGTAGCGGGAGATACGCAGTATTTT. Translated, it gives CASSDVAGDTQYF.